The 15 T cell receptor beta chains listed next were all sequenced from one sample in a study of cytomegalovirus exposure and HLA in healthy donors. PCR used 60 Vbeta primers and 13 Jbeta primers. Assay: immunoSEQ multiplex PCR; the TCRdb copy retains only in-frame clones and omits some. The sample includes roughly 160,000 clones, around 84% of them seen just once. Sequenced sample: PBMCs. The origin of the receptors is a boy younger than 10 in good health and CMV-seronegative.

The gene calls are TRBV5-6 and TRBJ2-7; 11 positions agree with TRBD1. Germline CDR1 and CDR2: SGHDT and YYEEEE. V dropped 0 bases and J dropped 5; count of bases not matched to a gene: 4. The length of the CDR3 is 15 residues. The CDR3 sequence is CASSLDLGQGDEQYF. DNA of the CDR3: TGTGCCAGCAGCTTGGACCTGGGACAGGGGGACGAGCAGTACTTC.

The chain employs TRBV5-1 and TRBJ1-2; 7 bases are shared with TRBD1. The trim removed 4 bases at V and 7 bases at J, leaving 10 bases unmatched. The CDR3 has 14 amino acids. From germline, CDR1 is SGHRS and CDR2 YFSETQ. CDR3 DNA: TGCGCCAGCAGCCCTGGACAGGACATGGGTGGCTACACCTTC. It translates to CASSPGQDMGGYTF.

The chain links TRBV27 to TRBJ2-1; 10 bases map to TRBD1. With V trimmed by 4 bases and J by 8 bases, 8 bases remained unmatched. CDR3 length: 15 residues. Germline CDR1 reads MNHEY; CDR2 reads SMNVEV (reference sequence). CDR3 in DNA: TGTGCCAGCAGTTCCGACAGGGGGCGTTCGGATGAGCAGTTCTTC. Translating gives CASSSDRGRSDEQFF.

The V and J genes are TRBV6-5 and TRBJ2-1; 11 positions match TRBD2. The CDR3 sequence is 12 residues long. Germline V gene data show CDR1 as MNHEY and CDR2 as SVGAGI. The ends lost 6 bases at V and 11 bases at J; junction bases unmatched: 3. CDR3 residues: CASRSTSGKQFF. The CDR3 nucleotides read TGTGCCAGCAGATCGACTAGCGGGAAGCAGTTCTTC.

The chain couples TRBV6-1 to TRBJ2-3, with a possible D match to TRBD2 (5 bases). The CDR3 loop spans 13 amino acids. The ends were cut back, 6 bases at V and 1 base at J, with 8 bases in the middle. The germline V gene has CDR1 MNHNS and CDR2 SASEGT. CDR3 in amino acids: CASRKGGTDTQYF. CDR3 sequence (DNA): TGTGCCAGCAGAAAGGGAGGCACAGATACGCAGTATTTT.

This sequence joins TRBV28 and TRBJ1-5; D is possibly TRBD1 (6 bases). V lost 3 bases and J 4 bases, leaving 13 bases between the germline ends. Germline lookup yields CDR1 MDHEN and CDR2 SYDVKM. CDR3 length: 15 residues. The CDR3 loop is CASSLIPGENQPQHF. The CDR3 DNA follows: TGTGCCAGCAGTTTGATTCCAGGGGAGAATCAGCCCCAGCATTTT.

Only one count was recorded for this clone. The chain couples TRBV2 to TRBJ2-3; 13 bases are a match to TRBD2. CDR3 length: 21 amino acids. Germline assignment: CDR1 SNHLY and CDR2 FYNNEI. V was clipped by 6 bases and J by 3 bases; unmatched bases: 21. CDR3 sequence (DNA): TGTGCCAGCAGAGCCCCCGCGGTCGGACTAGCGGGAGCGAGACGAACAGATACGCAGTATTTT. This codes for CASRAPAVGLAGARRTDTQYF.

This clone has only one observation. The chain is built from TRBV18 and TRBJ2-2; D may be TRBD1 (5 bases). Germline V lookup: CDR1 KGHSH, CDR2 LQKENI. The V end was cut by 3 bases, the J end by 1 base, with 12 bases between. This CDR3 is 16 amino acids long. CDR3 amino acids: CASSPSQGLNTGELFF. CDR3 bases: TGTGCCAGCTCACCTTCCCAGGGTCTGAACACCGGGGAGCTGTTTTTT.

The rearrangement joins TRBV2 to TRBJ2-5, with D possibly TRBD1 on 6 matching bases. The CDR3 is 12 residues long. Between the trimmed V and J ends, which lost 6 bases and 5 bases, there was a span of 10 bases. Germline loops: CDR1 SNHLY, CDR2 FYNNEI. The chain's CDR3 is CASRAGEETQYF. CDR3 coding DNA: TGTGCCAGCAGGGCAGGGGAGGAGACCCAGTACTTC.

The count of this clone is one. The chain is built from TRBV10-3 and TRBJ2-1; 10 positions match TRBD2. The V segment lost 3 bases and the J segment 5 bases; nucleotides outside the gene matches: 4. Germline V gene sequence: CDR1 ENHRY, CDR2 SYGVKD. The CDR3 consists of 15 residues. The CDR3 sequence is CAISDLAGANNEQFF. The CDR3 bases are TGTGCCATCAGTGATCTAGCGGGGGCGAACAATGAGCAGTTCTTC.

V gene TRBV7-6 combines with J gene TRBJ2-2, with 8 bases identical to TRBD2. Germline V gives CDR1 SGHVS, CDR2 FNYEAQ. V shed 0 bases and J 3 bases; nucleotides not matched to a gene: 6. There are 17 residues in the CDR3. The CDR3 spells CASSLALSSGYTGELFF. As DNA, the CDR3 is TGTGCCAGCAGCTTAGCGTTGTCTAGCGGGTACACCGGGGAGCTGTTTTTT.

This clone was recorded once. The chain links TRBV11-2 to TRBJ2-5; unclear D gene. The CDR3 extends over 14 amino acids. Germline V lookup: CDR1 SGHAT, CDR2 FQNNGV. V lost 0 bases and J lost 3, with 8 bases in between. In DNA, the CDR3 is TGTGCCAGCAGCTTAGAGTCTAGGAAAGAGACCCAGTACTTC. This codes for CASSLESRKETQYF. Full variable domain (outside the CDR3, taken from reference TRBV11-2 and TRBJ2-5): EAGVAQSPRYKIIEKRQSVAFWCNPISGHATLYWYQQILGQGPKLLIQFQNNGVVDDSQLPKDRFSAERLKGVDSTLKIQPAKLEDSAVYLCASSLESRKETQYFGPGTRLLVL.

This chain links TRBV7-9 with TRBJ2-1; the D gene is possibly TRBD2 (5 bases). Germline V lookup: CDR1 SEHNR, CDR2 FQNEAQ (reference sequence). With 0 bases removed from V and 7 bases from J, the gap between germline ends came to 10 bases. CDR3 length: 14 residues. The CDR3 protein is CASSLAPLANEQFF. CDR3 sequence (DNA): TGTGCCAGCAGCTTAGCGCCCCTAGCAAATGAGCAGTTCTTC.

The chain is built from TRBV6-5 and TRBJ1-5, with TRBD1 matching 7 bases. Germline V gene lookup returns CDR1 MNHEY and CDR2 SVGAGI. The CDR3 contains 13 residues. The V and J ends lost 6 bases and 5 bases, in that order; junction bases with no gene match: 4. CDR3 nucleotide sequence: TGTGCCAGCAGCCTAACAGGGGATCAGCCCCAGCATTTT. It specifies CASSLTGDQPQHF.

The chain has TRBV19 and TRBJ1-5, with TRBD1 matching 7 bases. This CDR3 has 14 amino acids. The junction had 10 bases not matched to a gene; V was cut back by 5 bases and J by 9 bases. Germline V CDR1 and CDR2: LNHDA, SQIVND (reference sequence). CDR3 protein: CASSDRVYGRPQHF. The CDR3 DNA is TGTGCCAGTAGTGACAGGGTTTACGGTCGGCCCCAGCATTTT.